This TCR beta chain stems from a study of T cell responses to AZD1222 COVID-19 vaccine. Study as a whole: Analysis merged second doses at about 4 or about 12 weeks.

As for this clone: Its antigen is not identified.

The study, taken as a whole, reports: In the spike-specific TCR repertoire, nearly half reportedly target unmutated variant regions.

Sequenced by immunoSEQ multiplex PCR; TCRdb stores in-frame clones only, minus some. The sample includes about 130,000 clones, 70% to 90% of them seen just once. V lost 2 bases to trimming and J lost 7 bases; unmatched junction nucleotides: 2. CDR1 SNHLY and CDR2 FYNNEI come from the germline V gene. This CDR3 region has 13 residues. The clonotype originates from an adult in good health. This chain joins TRBV2 and TRBJ1-5; 7 bases match TRBD1. The sequencing used peripheral blood, collected on day 0 of AZD1222 vaccination. CDR3 loop: CASSETGEQPQHF. DNA of the CDR3: TGTGCCAGCAGTGAAACAGGGGAACAGCCCCAGCATTTT.